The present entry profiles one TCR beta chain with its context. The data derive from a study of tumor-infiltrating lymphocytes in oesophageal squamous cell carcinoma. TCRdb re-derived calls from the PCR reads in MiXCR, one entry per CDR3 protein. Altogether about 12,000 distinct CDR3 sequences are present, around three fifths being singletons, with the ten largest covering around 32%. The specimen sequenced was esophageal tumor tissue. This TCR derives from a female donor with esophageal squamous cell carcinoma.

The DNA for the CDR3 is TGTGCCAGCAGTCAGGACCCCTCAGGCCCAGATACGCAGTATTTT. Its translation: CASSQDPSGPDTQYF. This chain joins TRBV11-3 and TRBJ2-3; D remains ambiguous. This CDR3 has 15 amino acids. V lost 6 bases, J lost 4 bases, and 17 bases lay in between. Germline CDR1 is SGHNT and CDR2 is YENEEA.